The 4 T cell receptor beta chains listed next were all sequenced from one sample in a study of vaccination and CD4 T cells after COVID-19 (dated by TCRdb to the early 2020s). The library came from PCR. Data came from an Illumina iSeq 100. At the Johns Hopkins FTIC core, DNA from the cultured CD4+ T cells underwent TCR sequencing with the Oncomine TCR Beta short-read assay. The public reads were run again by TCRdb, first through fastp at Q25 and then through MiXCR, and only productive beta chains were kept. Duplicate CDR3 protein sequences are folded into a single record with the most common DNA and genes. The sample profile shows 6,500 to 9,000 distinct CDR3 sequences; around 45% of them were found once. The ten largest clones represent approximately 15% of the sample. Interpreted using the paper, the treatment or condition label stands for: roughly ten-day PBMC culture with coronavirus spike peptide pools or control peptides (ViraFEST assay). CD4+ T cells from unexposed donors were collected before the COVID-19 pandemic (2011-2018).

No antigen has been identified for these receptors. The material sequenced was CD4+ T cells from blood, cultured in vitro. Receptors were obtained from a human donor in good health.

The rearrangement joins TRBV6-5 to TRBJ1-1, with D uncertain. Germline V lookup: CDR1 MNHEY, CDR2 SVGAGI. This CDR3 is built from 13 residues. V gave up 2 bases and J gave up 1 base, with 5 bases separating them. The CDR3 protein is CASSYKRNTEAFF. The DNA for the CDR3 is TGTGCCAGCAGTTACAAACGGAACACTGAAGCTTTCTTT.

This sequence joins TRBV19 and TRBJ1-5; weak D call: TRBD1 (6 bases). Germline-derived CDR1 and CDR2 are LNHDA and SQIVND (reference sequence). Trimming stripped 8 bases from V and 0 bases from J, with 20 bases between. The CDR3 has 17 residues. Here the CDR3 reads CASEAGRGGYSNQPQHF. The CDR3 DNA follows: TGTGCCAGTGAGGCCGGGAGGGGGGGGTATAGCAATCAGCCCCAGCATTTT.

The chain recombines TRBV7-2 with TRBJ1-3; D may be TRBD1 (6 bases). The CDR3 consists of 15 residues. Germline CDR1 is SGHTA and CDR2 is FQGNSA. V lost 7 bases, J lost 0 bases, and 13 bases lay in between. The chain's CDR3 is CASKDRRTSGNTIYF. The CDR3 nucleotides read TGTGCCAGCAAAGACAGGAGAACCTCTGGAAACACCATATATTTT. Supplemented by reference TRBV7-2 and TRBJ1-3, the full variable domain reads GAGVSQSPSNKVTEKGKDVELRCDPISGHTALYWYRQSLGQGLEFLIYFQGNSAPDKSGLPSDRFSAERTGGSVSTLTIQRTQQEDSAVYLCASKDRRTSGNTIYFGEGSWLTVV.

This chain joins TRBV6-5 and TRBJ1-1, with D possibly matching TRBD1 (5 bases). This CDR3 region has 14 residues. Trimming left V 0 bases short and J 10 bases short, with 15 bases between. The germline V gene has CDR1 MNHEY and CDR2 SVGAGI. The CDR3 sequence: CASSYSALGVAAFF. The CDR3 DNA sequence: TGTGCCAGCAGTTACTCGGCACTGGGGGTTGCAGCTTTCTTT.